This TCR beta chain appears in the sequencing data of a study of shared clonotypes between healthy human individuals. The repertoire was sequenced with immunoSEQ multiplex PCR; TCRdb's copy has only in-frame clones and lacks some. Found here are some 480,000 clones, 70% to 80% of them singletons; the top ten hold over 9.5%. Regarding this clone: The antigen remains unidentified.

Study-level findings and limits: Only a few donors were included, so the genetic and exposure-history diversity represented was limited.

Germline CDR1 is LNHNV and CDR2 is YYDKDF (reference sequence). This CDR3 is 14 amino acids long. Trimming shortened V by 0 bases and J by 8 bases, and 8 bases separated the two germline ends. Donors were healthy HIV-negative adults without recent acute infections or vaccinations. This sequence joins TRBV15 and TRBJ1-6; D is perhaps TRBD1 (6 bases). The sample taken for sequencing was PBMCs. This TCR was sampled from a woman aged 40 to 50 in good health. Some clones in this sample may be carry-over from other donors' samples. This CDR3 reads CATSREPGDSPLHF. DNA of the CDR3: TGTGCCACCAGCAGAGAGCCAGGGGATTCACCCCTCCACTTT.